This TCR beta chain emerged from a study of CD4 T cells in relation to SARS-CoV-2 and coronaviruses. Study in general: TCR beta CDR3s were sequenced after approximately ten-day antigen culture of PBMCs. Two subjects were Hispanic; patients were about eight males and a handful of females.

This CDR3 region has 13 residues. Germline CDR1 reads MDHEN; CDR2 reads SYDVKM. V was cut by 4 bases and J by 1 base, with 8 bases left in between. As for this clone: Its antigen is not identified. This same CDR3 is encoded by further DNA sequences in the sample.

10^5 naive or memory CD4+ cells were cultured with CEF peptides for nine to ten days. Only in-frame clones appear in the TCRdb table, and some are missing; sequencing was by immunoSEQ multiplex PCR. In the table there are about 38,000 clones, around 77% of which are singletons. Study-wide findings and caveats: In roughly 65% of donors, memory CD4+ clonotypes crossrecognized SARS-CoV-2 and at least one common cold coronavirus spike.

This chain links TRBV28 with TRBJ2-7; maybe TRBD1 (6 bases). The clonotype originates from an adult with COVID-19. Material: memory CD4+ T cells from PBMCs, cultured in vitro. CDR3 protein: CASSSGTSYEQYF. CDR3 DNA: TGTGCCAGCAGTTCTGGGACATCCTACGAGCAGTACTTC.